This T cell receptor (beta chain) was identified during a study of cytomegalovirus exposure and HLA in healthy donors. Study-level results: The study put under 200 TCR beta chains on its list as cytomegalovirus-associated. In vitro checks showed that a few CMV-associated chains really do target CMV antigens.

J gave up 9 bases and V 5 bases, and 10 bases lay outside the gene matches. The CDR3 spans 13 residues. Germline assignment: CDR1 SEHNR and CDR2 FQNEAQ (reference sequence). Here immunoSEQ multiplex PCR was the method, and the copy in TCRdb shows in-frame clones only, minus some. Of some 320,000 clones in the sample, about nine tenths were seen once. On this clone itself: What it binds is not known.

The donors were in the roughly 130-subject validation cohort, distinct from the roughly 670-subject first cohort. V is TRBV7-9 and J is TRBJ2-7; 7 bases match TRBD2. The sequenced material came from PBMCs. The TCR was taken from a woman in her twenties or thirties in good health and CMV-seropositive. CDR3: CASSTSGREWQYF. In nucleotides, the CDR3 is TGTGCCAGCAGCACAAGTGGGAGGGAGTGGCAGTACTTC.